These 25 T cell receptor beta chains were all obtained from the same sample, sequenced in a study of T cells in Graves' hyperthyroidism and ophthalmopathy. The CDR3 regions of TCR beta were amplified from RNA transcripts. The HTBI primer set was used in a first-round RT-PCR of the TCR CDR3. Each CDR3 protein is one row after TCRdb ran MiXCR on the multiplex PCR reads. The profile shows roughly 660,000 distinct CDR3 sequences, 15% to 20% of them singletons. Sequencing input: blood. The receptors derive from a man aged 45 to 65 with Graves' hyperthyroidism.

This clonotype was seen at least ten times. The chain employs TRBV9 and TRBJ2-2; 14 bases are shared with TRBD2. Germline V gives CDR1 SGDLS, CDR2 YYNGEE. V lost 10 bases and J lost 0; bases outside the gene matches: 2. The CDR3 is 15 amino acids. The CDR3 reads CASGLAGANTGELFF. The CDR3 nucleotides read TGTGCCTCGGGACTAGCGGGAGCGAACACCGGGGAGCTGTTTTTT.

The CDR3 sequence: CASSVGQGVYEQYF. CDR3 DNA: TGTGCCAGCAGCGTCGGACAGGGTGTCTACGAGCAGTACTTC. The chain has TRBV11-1 and TRBJ2-7, with 8 bases lining up with TRBD1. V lost 5 bases and J lost 3; bases outside the gene matches: 6. CDR3 length equals 14 residues. The germline V gene has CDR1 SGHAT and CDR2 FQDESV (reference sequence).

V and J are TRBV24-1 and TRBJ1-1, with D uncertain. The V and J ends lost 4 bases and 3 bases respectively, with 11 bases between them. The germline gives CDR1 KGHDR, CDR2 SFDVKD. The CDR3 runs to 14 residues. This CDR3 reads CATSDWGSDTEAFF. As DNA, the CDR3 is TGTGCCACCAGTGACTGGGGATCAGACACTGAAGCTTTCTTT.

This clonotype has at least ten counts. The rearrangement joins TRBV28 to TRBJ1-1; D might be TRBD1 (5 bases). CDR3 length: 14 amino acids. V was trimmed by 7 bases and J by 1 base, leaving 13 bases between them. Germline assignment: CDR1 MDHEN and CDR2 SYDVKM. The CDR3 here is CASTLAGTNTEAFF. Here the CDR3 DNA reads TGTGCCAGCACCCTCGCTGGGACGAACACTGAAGCTTTCTTT.

The J gene is TRBJ2-7, the V gene TRBV7-9; possibly TRBD2 for D (5 bases). The CDR3 spans 16 residues. Germline loops: CDR1 SEHNR, CDR2 FQNEAQ (reference sequence). Deletions cut 5 bases from V and 2 bases from J, with 19 bases between. CDR3 residues: CASSPKDGLLAYEQYF. The CDR3 DNA reads as TGTGCCAGCAGCCCTAAAGACGGACTTCTGGCCTACGAGCAGTACTTC.

The CDR3 DNA sequence: TGTGCCAGCAGCGTAGGCAAGTCCTACACCGGGGAGCTGTTTTTT. Amino acid sequence: CASSVGKSYTGELFF. V gene TRBV9 combines with J gene TRBJ2-2; D call uncertain. This CDR3 comprises 15 residues. V was pared by 0 bases and J by 3 bases, with 9 bases between. Germline V CDR1 and CDR2: SGDLS, YYNGEE.

This clonotype has just a few counts. The CDR3 spells CSAPRTGGGGGEQFF. Written as DNA, the CDR3 is TGCAGTGCGCCGCGCACGGGAGGTGGGGGGGGTGAGCAGTTCTTC. The V gene is TRBV20-1, the J gene TRBJ2-1; 7 positions agree with TRBD2. J lost 9 bases, V lost 6 bases, and 17 bases had no gene match. The CDR3 loop spans 15 amino acids. Germline CDR1 DFQATT, CDR2 SNEGSKA (reference sequence).

This clonotype was counted many times. The chain recombines TRBV5-1 with TRBJ1-1; D is undetermined. The CDR3 has 15 residues. Germline V gives CDR1 SGHRS, CDR2 YFSETQ. The ends were cut back, 0 bases at V and 5 bases at J, with 14 bases in the middle. CDR3 residues: CASSLVGNRGTEAFF. The CDR3 DNA reads as TGCGCCAGCAGCTTGGTAGGTAACCGGGGTACTGAAGCTTTCTTT.

The V call is TRBV28, the J call TRBJ1-5, with D hard to call. V shed 11 bases and J shed 4 bases, with 12 bases lying between them. The CDR3 is made up of 12 amino acids. Germline-derived CDR1 and CDR2 are MDHEN and SYDVKM. The CDR3 DNA follows: TGTGCCGGCACCCTGTTGAATCAGCCCCAGCATTTT. The encoded protein is CAGTLLNQPQHF.

Ten or more counts support this clonotype. The V gene is TRBV2, the J gene TRBJ1-4; weak D call: TRBD1 (5 bases). Trimming removed 0 bases at V and 1 base at J, with 15 bases between. Germline CDR1 and CDR2: SNHLY and FYNNEI. This CDR3 comprises 18 residues. The CDR3 spells CASSEARAGAQTNEKLFF. The CDR3 DNA reads as TGTGCCAGCAGTGAAGCGCGAGCCGGGGCGCAAACTAATGAAAAACTGTTTTTT.

This clonotype was observed a handful of times. V usage is TRBV7-2 and J usage is TRBJ2-1; 16 positions agree with TRBD2. Germline V CDR1 and CDR2: SGHTA, FQGNSA. The trim removed 5 bases at V and 7 bases at J, leaving 5 bases unmatched. CDR3 size: 16 residues. CDR3 DNA sequence: TGTGCCAGCAGCGCCCGGGGACTAGCGGGAGGGAATGAGCAGTTCTTC. This codes for CASSARGLAGGNEQFF.

This chain's CDR3 is CASSAPPYIAGELFF. CDR3 nucleotide sequence: TGTGCCAGCAGCGCACCCCCGTACATCGCCGGGGAGCTGTTTTTT. The chain uses TRBV9 and TRBJ2-2; no definite D call. The CDR3 runs 15 residues. Trimming took off 3 bases at V and 6 bases at J, with 15 bases between the two ends. Germline CDR1 SGDLS, CDR2 YYNGEE. Filled out from reference TRBV9 and TRBJ2-2, the complete variable domain reads DSGVTQTPKHLITATGQRVTLRCSPRSGDLSVYWYQQSLDQGLQFLIQYYNGEERAKGNILERFSAQQFPDLHSELNLSSLELGDSALYFCASSAPPYIAGELFFGEGSRLTVL.

This clonotype was seen repeatedly, ten times or more. The CDR3 loop reads CATWTALNYGYTF. The CDR3 nucleotides read TGTGCCACCTGGACCGCTCTTAACTATGGCTACACCTTC. This chain uses TRBV28 with TRBJ1-2; D gene unclear. Germline CDR1 and CDR2: MDHEN and SYDVKM. CDR3 length equals 13 residues. V lost 10 bases and J 1 base, leaving 13 bases between the germline ends.

This clonotype was counted ten times or more. The chain combines TRBV9 with TRBJ1-3; D gene ambiguous. This CDR3 contains 16 residues. Trimming stripped 4 bases from V and 0 bases from J, with 14 bases between. CDR1 is SGDLS and CDR2 is YYNGEE in the germline V gene. The CDR3 DNA sequence: TGTGCCAGCAGCCCACGTGGGCCTCACTCTGGAAACACCATATATTTT. As protein: CASSPRGPHSGNTIYF.

Turning to this clonotype: At one end, the junction sequence differs from germline, possibly due to a read error. The chain uses TRBV2 and TRBJ2-3; D is undetermined. This CDR3 is 13 amino acids long. Germline V gene sequence: CDR1 SNHLY, CDR2 FYNNEI. The CDR3 loop reads CASREDSTDTQCF. CDR3 coding DNA: TGTGCCAGCCGCGAAGATAGCACAGATACGCAGTGTTTT.

This clonotype showed up many times. This rearrangement joins TRBV9 to TRBJ2-5; 9 nucleotides line up with TRBD2. The V gene end was trimmed by 3 bases and the J gene end by 0 bases; junction bases not matched to a gene: 6. CDR1 and CDR2 (germline): SGDLS, YYNGEE. This CDR3 spans 16 amino acids. CDR3 amino acids: CASSARLADYQETQYF. The CDR3 DNA reads as TGTGCCAGCAGCGCGCGACTAGCGGATTACCAAGAGACCCAGTACTTC. Full variable domain (missing parts from reference TRBV9 and TRBJ2-5): DSGVTQTPKHLITATGQRVTLRCSPRSGDLSVYWYQQSLDQGLQFLIQYYNGEERAKGNILERFSAQQFPDLHSELNLSSLELGDSALYFCASSARLADYQETQYFGPGTRLLVL.

The chain is built from TRBV19 and TRBJ1-3; possibly TRBD1 for D (6 bases). Trimming removed 8 bases from V and 3 bases from J, with 17 bases in between. Germline CDR1 is LNHDA and CDR2 is SQIVND (reference sequence). This CDR3 comprises 15 residues. CDR3 sequence: CASHSHRADGNTIYF. Here the CDR3 DNA reads TGTGCCAGTCATTCACACAGGGCGGATGGAAACACCATATATTTT.

The genes are TRBV19 and TRBJ2-1, with D tentatively TRBD1 (5 bases). This CDR3 is built from 13 residues. The germline V gene encodes CDR1 LNHDA and CDR2 SQIVND (reference sequence). V lost 7 bases and J 6 bases, leaving 13 bases between the germline ends. DNA of the CDR3: TGTGCCAGTACCCCCCAGCAGGGCAATGAGCAGTTCTTC. This encodes CASTPQQGNEQFF.

V is TRBV14 and J is TRBJ1-1, with 8 bases matching TRBD1. This CDR3 region has 15 residues. CDR1 and CDR2 from the germline V gene are SGHDN and FVKESK. After removal of 1 base from V and 3 bases from J, the junction contained 4 bases not matched to a gene. The chain's CDR3 is CASSQGQGAYTEAFF. CDR3 nucleotide sequence: TGTGCCAGCAGCCAAGGTCAGGGGGCTTACACTGAAGCTTTCTTT.

This clonotype was seen a few times. The chain joins TRBV4-1 to TRBJ2-7, with TRBD2 matching 10 bases. V shed 2 bases, J shed 2 bases, and the junction held 9 bases outside the gene matches. The germline V gene has CDR1 MGHRA and CDR2 YSYEKL. This CDR3 contains 17 residues. For the CDR3, the DNA is TGCGCCAGCAGCCAACCCGGACTAGCGGAGGGGGCCTACGAGCAGTACTTC. Protein: CASSQPGLAEGAYEQYF.

This clonotype was counted only a few times. The gene calls are TRBV20-1 and TRBJ1-2, with TRBD1 matching 7 bases. Germline lookup yields CDR1 DFQATT and CDR2 SNEGSKA (reference sequence). Trimming cost V 0 bases and J 3 bases; bases outside gene matches: 4. The length of the CDR3 is 14 residues. CDR3 coding DNA: TGCAGTGCTAGAGAAGACAGGGCGTACTATGGCTACACCTTC. Translating gives CSAREDRAYYGYTF.

This clonotype was detected a few times. The CDR3 is CASSFSRNWGTEAFF. The CDR3, as DNA: TGTGCCAGCAGTTTCTCCCGGAACTGGGGGACTGAAGCTTTCTTT. The chain is built from TRBV28 and TRBJ1-1; TRBD1 is a possible D gene (5 bases). The germline V gene has CDR1 MDHEN and CDR2 SYDVKM. Trimming cost V 3 bases and J 5 bases, with 16 bases left between them. CDR3 size: 15 residues.

This clonotype was counted at least ten times. The chain employs TRBV24-1 and TRBJ2-1, with 15 bases that match TRBD2. J lost 7 bases, V lost 2 bases, and 5 bases had no gene match. Germline V gene lookup returns CDR1 KGHDR and CDR2 SFDVKD. CDR3 length: 17 residues. The CDR3 nucleotides read TGTGCCACCAGTGATTCCGGGACTAGCGGGAGGTTGAATGAGCAGTTCTTC. Protein sequence: CATSDSGTSGRLNEQFF.

Ten or more counts support this clonotype. This chain connects TRBV19 to TRBJ1-2, with D unresolved. V was shortened by 3 bases and J by 3 bases, with 20 bases between the two germline ends. The CDR3 is made up of 17 amino acids. Germline CDR1 and CDR2: LNHDA and SQIVND (reference sequence). The CDR3: CASSILRPGAFDYGYTF. DNA for the CDR3: TGTGCCAGTAGTATTCTGCGACCAGGAGCTTTCGACTATGGCTACACCTTC.

A single count supports this clonotype. This chain links TRBV10-3 with TRBJ2-5, with 7 nucleotides matching TRBD2. V lost 4 bases, J lost 2 bases, and 19 bases stayed unmatched. The CDR3 length is 19 residues. Germline loops: CDR1 ENHRY, CDR2 SYGVKD. This chain's CDR3 is CAISGKWPPGEGGQETQYF. The CDR3 DNA is TGTGCCATCAGTGGAAAGTGGCCTCCGGGGGAGGGAGGGCAAGAGACCCAGTACTTC.